This TCR beta chain derives from a study of graft-versus-host responses after intestinal transplantation. Study-wide background: Induction using anti-thymocyte globulin, followed by tacrolimus and steroids for approximately 3 years, was given to all recipients. Study observations and caveats: Recipient-marrow GvH clones were detected, some having first appeared in ileum or blood.

V was pared by 4 bases and J by 7 bases, with 16 bases between. The CDR3 totals 14 residues. The V gene's germline CDR1 is MNHEY and CDR2 SMNVEV (reference sequence). On this clone: Its antigen is not identified.

The table came from immunoSEQ multiplex PCR; TCRdb's copy has only in-frame clones and leaves some out. The sample has approximately 9,000 clones; roughly 90% are singletons. The material was PBMCs, obtained around 31 days after intestinal transplant. This receptor was taken from a human patient who received an intestinal transplant, so some T cells may come from the graft donor. The V and J genes are TRBV27 and TRBJ1-2; a weak D match, TRBD1 (5 bases). The CDR3 DNA is TGTGCCAGCAGTTCAAAGACGGGACTCCCTGGCTACACCTTC. Translation gives CASSSKTGLPGYTF.